This entry lists 32 T cell receptor beta chains sequenced from one sample in a study of CD8+ T cells in alopecia areata. cDNA reverse transcribed from extracted RNA served as the sequencing template. The table came from immunoSEQ multiplex PCR; TCRdb's copy has only in-frame clones and leaves some out. Of under 250,000 clones listed, around 62% are singletons. Source: CD4+ T cells sorted from blood, taken at week 0. Receptors originate from a human donor with alopecia areata.

The chain combines TRBV6-1 with TRBJ2-4; 7 bases line up with TRBD1. Germline V gene lookup returns CDR1 MNHNS and CDR2 SASEGT. The CDR3 runs 19 residues. The V segment lost 3 bases and the J segment 1 base; nucleotides outside the gene matches: 15. CDR3 sequence (DNA): TGTGCCAGCAGTGATCGACATGGGACAGTCAAGGAGGCCAAAAACATTCAGTACTTC. Translated, it gives CASSDRHGTVKEAKNIQYF.

This chain links TRBV29-1 with TRBJ2-3; no reliable D call. The germline V gene has CDR1 SQVTM and CDR2 ANQGSEA. V lost 5 bases, J lost 0 bases, and 9 bases lay in between. This CDR3 is built from 13 residues. The CDR3 coding sequence is TGCAGCGTTAAGGGCCTTAGCACAGATACGCAGTATTTT. Amino acid sequence: CSVKGLSTDTQYF.

In this sample, this clone is medium-sized. The chain links TRBV5-4 to TRBJ1-2; D is unclear. The ends were cut back, 1 base at V and 8 bases at J, with 15 bases in the middle. In germline, CDR1 is SGHNT, CDR2 YYREEE (reference sequence). The CDR3 runs to 14 residues. CDR3 residues: CASSLWLSRDGYTF. CDR3 coding DNA: TGTGCCAGCAGCTTGTGGTTGTCTAGAGACGGCTACACCTTC.

The chain combines TRBV27 with TRBJ2-7; D is uncertain. V lost 8 bases to trimming and J lost 0 bases, with 14 bases between them. CDR1 and CDR2 from the germline V gene are MNHEY and SMNVEV (reference sequence). There are 14 residues in the CDR3. CDR3 sequence: CASRPANPSYEQYF. Written as DNA, the CDR3 is TGTGCCAGCCGTCCAGCCAACCCCTCCTACGAGCAGTACTTC.

The CDR3 nucleotides read TGTGCCAGCAGTGAACGGCAGGACTCCGGGGAGCTGTTTTTT. It yields the protein CASSERQDSGELFF. The chain couples TRBV25-1 to TRBJ2-2; D possibly corresponds to TRBD2 (5 bases). With 2 bases removed from V and 6 bases from J, the gap between germline ends came to 10 bases. This CDR3 spans 14 amino acids. CDR1 MGHDK and CDR2 SYGVNS come from the germline V gene.

This clone was observed a few times. The rearrangement uses TRBV27 and TRBJ2-7, with 9 positions matching TRBD1. CDR3 length equals 17 residues. V was clipped by 7 bases and J by 6 bases; unmatched bases: 19. Germline-derived CDR1 and CDR2 are MNHEY and SMNVEV (reference sequence). This CDR3 is CASTRGQGYKSLGEQYF. The CDR3 region has the DNA TGTGCCAGCACTCGGGGACAGGGTTATAAATCTCTGGGCGAGCAGTACTTC.

This chain joins TRBV11-2 and TRBJ2-7; D may be TRBD2 (6 bases). The CDR3 covers 13 residues. Looked up from germline, CDR1 is SGHAT and CDR2 is FQNNGV. Trimming removed 4 bases from V and 9 bases from J, with 16 bases in between. The CDR3 loop is CASSWTNSGGQYF. CDR3 nucleotide sequence: TGTGCCAGCAGCTGGACTAATAGCGGCGGGCAGTACTTC.

This clone was picked up one time. This chain joins TRBV2 and TRBJ2-3, with a tentative D call TRBD2 (6 bases). Germline V lookup: CDR1 SNHLY, CDR2 FYNNEI. CDR3 length: 13 residues. The V and J ends lost 7 bases and 1 base respectively, with 9 bases between them. The CDR3 here is CASTSDRTDTQYF. The CDR3 nucleotides read TGTGCCAGCACTAGCGACCGCACAGATACGCAGTATTTT.

This clone was observed a handful of times. The rearrangement links TRBV6-6 to TRBJ1-2; 7 positions match TRBD1. CDR3 size: 15 residues. Germline CDR1 and CDR2: MNHNY and SVGAGI (reference sequence). J was trimmed by 2 bases and V by 6 bases; bases with no gene match: 9. The CDR3 DNA reads TGTGCCAGCAGGCCACAGGGGTTTGTGAACTATGGCTACACCTTC. Its protein product is CASRPQGFVNYGYTF.

The chain recombines TRBV10-3 with TRBJ2-7; 10 nucleotides match TRBD2. The length of the CDR3 is 13 residues. The germline V gene has CDR1 ENHRY and CDR2 SYGVKD. V shed 4 bases, J shed 3 bases, and the junction held 0 bases outside the gene matches. CDR3 sequence reads: CAISGTSGYEQYF. In DNA, the CDR3 is TGTGCCATCAGTGGGACTAGCGGCTACGAGCAGTACTTC.

The genes are TRBV14 and TRBJ2-7; TRBD1 is a possible D gene (6 bases). Looked up from germline, CDR1 is SGHDN and CDR2 is FVKESK. Trimming removed 2 bases at V and 2 bases at J, with 13 bases between. The CDR3 is 15 residues long. The CDR3 here is CASSQRGIRPYEQYF. The CDR3 region has the DNA TGTGCCAGCAGCCAAAGGGGGATAAGGCCCTACGAGCAGTACTTC.

This clone was counted only a few times. At one of its ends the junction is not consistent with the germline gene, which may arise from a read error. This rearrangement joins TRBV29-1 to TRBJ1-2; no clear D. The CDR3 is 13 amino acids. In germline, CDR1 is SQVTM, CDR2 ANQGSEA. CDR3 protein: CSAETRWGYGYTF. The CDR3 bases are TGCAGCGCTGAAACCCGTTGGGGCTATGGCTACACCTTC.

The chain employs TRBV25-1 and TRBJ1-2; TRBD1 agrees at 7 bases. The CDR3 covers 15 residues. The trim removed 5 bases at V and 1 base at J, leaving 7 bases unmatched. Germline lookup yields CDR1 MGHDK and CDR2 SYGVNS. The CDR3 nucleotides are TGTGCCAGCAGTTCCGCGGGACAGAATAACTATGGCTACACCTTC. Its translation: CASSSAGQNNYGYTF.

This clone was seen just once. The same CDR3 arises from other DNA sequences in this sample as well. This chain links TRBV6-5 with TRBJ1-5, with 9 bases fitting TRBD1. The CDR3 runs to 15 residues. Looked up from germline, CDR1 is MNHEY and CDR2 is SVGAGI. Trimming removed 5 bases from V and 0 bases from J; junction bases left unmatched: 2. Here the CDR3 DNA reads TGTGCCAGCAGTCCGGACAGGGGTAGCAATCAGCCCCAGCATTTT. It yields the protein CASSPDRGSNQPQHF.

The V gene is TRBV5-1, the J gene TRBJ2-5, with D tentatively TRBD1 (6 bases). Per germline, CDR1 SGHRS and CDR2 YFSETQ. V was trimmed by 1 base and J by 4 bases, leaving 14 bases between them. The CDR3 is 15 amino acids. CDR3: CASSLSTGFLETQYF. The CDR3 DNA reads as TGCGCCAGCAGCTTGAGTACAGGGTTTTTAGAGACCCAGTACTTC.

This chain connects TRBV18 to TRBJ2-7; the match to TRBD1 covers 9 bases. This CDR3 has 14 amino acids. Trimming took 1 base from V and 6 from J; bases not matched to a gene: 4. Germline lookup yields CDR1 KGHSH and CDR2 LQKENI. CDR3 DNA sequence: TGTGCCAGCTCACCACAAACGGGACAGGGCGAGCAGTACTTC. Its translation: CASSPQTGQGEQYF.

This chain uses TRBV9 with TRBJ2-2; tentatively, D is TRBD2 (6 bases). CDR3 size: 14 residues. The germline CDR1 and CDR2 sequences are SGDLS and YYNGEE. The V end lost 3 bases, the J end lost 7 bases, and 13 bases lay between the germline ends. The CDR3 DNA reads TGTGCCAGCAGCGCCCGACTAGTTGGCGGGGAGCTGTTTTTT. It translates to CASSARLVGGELFF.

The gene calls are TRBV7-3 and TRBJ2-2, with D perhaps given as TRBD1 or TRBD2 (6 bases each). In germline, CDR1 is SGHTA, CDR2 FQGTGA. V was trimmed by 6 bases and J by 0 bases, leaving 17 bases between them. This CDR3 has 17 residues. Written as DNA, the CDR3 is TGTGCCAGCAGTCCTTTTGCGGGACACGCGAACACCGGGGAGCTGTTTTTT. This codes for CASSPFAGHANTGELFF.

V usage is TRBV27 and J usage is TRBJ1-2, with D possibly matching TRBD1 (6 bases). Trimming took 6 bases from V and 7 from J, leaving 18 bases between them. The CDR3 has 14 residues. Per germline, CDR1 MNHEY and CDR2 SMNVEV (reference sequence). CDR3 in amino acids: CASSFDLSGAGYTF. The DNA for the CDR3 is TGTGCCAGCAGCTTCGACCTATCGGGGGCTGGCTACACCTTC.

The chain joins TRBV5-4 to TRBJ2-4; 7 bases agree with TRBD1. The CDR3 loop spans 15 amino acids. CDR1 SGHNT and CDR2 YYREEE come from the germline V gene (reference sequence). The J segment lost 9 bases and the V segment lost 7 bases, leaving 16 bases of the junction unmatched. CDR3 DNA sequence: TGTGCCAGCCAACTGGACCTAGGGGGCACGAGCATTCAGTACTTC. Protein product: CASQLDLGGTSIQYF.

The chain carries TRBV7-8 and TRBJ2-7; D gene uncertain. Trimming left V 3 bases short and J 2 bases short, with 14 bases between. Per the germline V gene, CDR1 is SGHVS and CDR2 is FQNEAQ. The CDR3 consists of 15 residues. The CDR3 coding sequence is TGTGCCAGCAGCTTGTGGCAGGAATCAACCTACGAGCAGTACTTC. This sequence encodes CASSLWQESTYEQYF.

The chain joins TRBV5-4 to TRBJ2-6; D is unclear. Trimming took off 4 bases at V and 1 base at J, with 12 bases between the two ends. Germline V gene data show CDR1 as SGHNT and CDR2 as YYREEE (reference sequence). This CDR3 is 16 amino acids long. CDR3 DNA sequence: TGTGCCAGCAGCCCCAGCCCTAGTTCTGGGGCCAACGTCCTGACTTTC. Amino acid sequence: CASSPSPSSGANVLTF.

The chain employs TRBV2 and TRBJ2-7, with D perhaps matching TRBD1 or TRBD2 (5 bases each). Germline values: CDR1 SNHLY, CDR2 FYNNEI. CDR3 length: 12 residues. Trimming took 7 bases from V and 3 from J, leaving 10 bases between them. This CDR3 is CASMGPSYEQYF. As DNA, the CDR3 is TGTGCCAGCATGGGACCCAGCTACGAGCAGTACTTC.

The chain combines TRBV29-1 with TRBJ1-1; D unresolved. The CDR3 contains 15 residues. Germline V gene data show CDR1 as SQVTM and CDR2 as ANQGSEA. With 4 bases removed from V and 1 base from J, the gap between germline ends came to 16 bases. In nucleotides, the CDR3 is TGCAGCGTTGCCCTCAAATTCGACGCGAACACTGAAGCTTTCTTT. Amino acid sequence: CSVALKFDANTEAFF.

The chain couples TRBV5-1 to TRBJ2-1; D unclear. The CDR3 totals 12 residues. Germline V gives CDR1 SGHRS, CDR2 YFSETQ. The V gene lost 2 bases and the J gene lost 7 bases, with 7 bases spanning the gap. CDR3: CASSFTRNEQFF. CDR3 bases: TGCGCCAGCAGCTTCACTCGGAATGAGCAGTTCTTC.

This chain links TRBV9 with TRBJ2-4; 7 bases match TRBD2. With 6 bases clipped from V and 5 bases from J, the junction kept 5 bases outside the gene matches. The CDR3 is 13 amino acids. Germline CDR1 and CDR2: SGDLS and YYNGEE. CDR3 sequence reads: CASTSGGENIQYF. The CDR3 DNA sequence: TGTGCCAGCACCTCGGGAGGTGAAAACATTCAGTACTTC.

This clone was found a few times. This chain uses TRBV29-1 with TRBJ1-2, with TRBD1 as a possible D gene (5 bases). Trimming took 4 bases from V and 6 from J, leaving 15 bases between them. Germline CDR1 and CDR2: SQVTM and ANQGSEA. The CDR3 runs 13 residues. The CDR3 DNA reads TGCAGCGTTGTAGGCAGGGTCTTCGATGGCTACACCTTC. It specifies CSVVGRVFDGYTF.

The V and J genes are TRBV27 and TRBJ2-7; 7 nucleotides agree with TRBD1. Germline trimming cut 6 bases from V and 2 bases from J; bases unmatched to any gene: 10. The CDR3 sequence is 15 residues long. The germline CDR1 and CDR2 sequences are MNHEY and SMNVEV (reference sequence). The CDR3 DNA reads as TGTGCCAGCAGCCCTTGGGACAGTTCTACCTACGAGCAGTACTTC. Protein sequence: CASSPWDSSTYEQYF.

This clone was found a few times. This sequence joins TRBV13 and TRBJ2-5; 7 bases agree with TRBD1. After removal of 2 bases from V and 1 base from J, the junction contained 10 bases not matched to a gene. CDR1 is PRHDT and CDR2 is FYEKMQ in the germline V gene (reference sequence). The CDR3 consists of 17 residues. CDR3 DNA: TGTGCCAGCAGCTTACTCCGACAGGGTAGCACCCAAGAGACCCAGTACTTC. Encoded protein: CASSLLRQGSTQETQYF.

The chain combines TRBV6-5 with TRBJ2-1; 10 nucleotides agree with TRBD2. Trimming took 6 bases from V and 8 from J; bases not matched to a gene: 10. This CDR3 region has 15 residues. Germline CDR1 and CDR2: MNHEY and SVGAGI. CDR3 amino acids: CASRQLAGNRHEQFF. The CDR3, as DNA: TGTGCCAGCAGACAACTAGCGGGGAACCGGCATGAGCAGTTCTTC.

A note on this clone: Other DNA variants within this sample encode the same CDR3. This rearrangement joins TRBV7-3 to TRBJ2-3; D not certain. The CDR3 contains 14 residues. CDR1 is SGHTA and CDR2 is FQGTGA in the germline V gene. Trimming removed 2 bases from V and 0 bases from J, with 6 bases in between. The CDR3 sequence: CASSLGTSTDTQYF. The DNA for the CDR3 is TGTGCCAGCAGCTTAGGTACTAGCACAGATACGCAGTATTTT.

The J gene is TRBJ2-7, the V gene TRBV11-2, with 7 bases aligning to TRBD1. The CDR3 has 12 residues. Trimming at V came to 3 bases and at J to 4 bases, leaving 0 bases not matched to a gene. Germline lookup yields CDR1 SGHAT and CDR2 FQNNGV. The CDR3: CASSLTGYEQYF. The CDR3 DNA reads TGTGCCAGCAGCTTGACAGGGTACGAGCAGTACTTC.